The next 10 T cell receptor beta chains were all read from a single sample in a study of CD4 T cells in relation to SARS-CoV-2 and coronaviruses. These TCRs' antigens remain unknown. The unexposed donors gave CD4+ T cells in about 2010-2019, prior to COVID-19. After about 10 days of culture, CD4+ T cells were isolated. Profiled with immunoSEQ multiplex PCR; TCRdb holds only in-frame clones, not every one. The data show around 11,000 clones, 80% to 85% seen once. The specimen sequenced was CD4+ T cells from PBMCs, cultured in vitro. Receptors originate from a human donor in good health.

The chain is built from TRBV7-2 and TRBJ1-5, with D hard to call. Deletions cut 1 base from V and 3 bases from J, with 10 bases between. The CDR3 length is 15 residues. Germline CDR1 is SGHTA and CDR2 is FQGNSA. The CDR3 DNA reads TGTGCCAGCAGCTTAGATTGGGGTAACAATCAGCCCCAGCATTTT. The encoded protein is CASSLDWGNNQPQHF. The variable domain in full, with the rest retrieved from reference TRBV7-2 and TRBJ1-5, is GAGVSQSPSNKVTEKGKDVELRCDPISGHTALYWYRQSLGQGLEFLIYFQGNSAPDKSGLPSDRFSAERTGGSVSTLTIQRTQQEDSAVYLCASSLDWGNNQPQHFGDGTRLSIL.

This clone was observed a handful of times. Here the CDR3 reads CATSDFPGTVDYGYTF. CDR3 DNA: TGTGCCACCAGTGATTTTCCGGGAACGGTAGACTATGGCTACACCTTC. The genes are TRBV24-1 and TRBJ1-2; D gene unclear. The CDR3 spans 16 residues. Germline V gene data show CDR1 as KGHDR and CDR2 as SFDVKD. Trimming took 1 base from V and 3 from J, leaving 14 bases between them.

The table lists this clone with a count of one. The J gene is TRBJ2-7, the V gene TRBV25-1, with unresolved D. Trimming took 6 bases from V and 5 from J, leaving 17 bases between them. The CDR3 consists of 14 residues. Per germline, CDR1 MGHDK and CDR2 SYGVNS. CDR3 loop: CASSEKRRLDEQYF. The DNA for the CDR3 is TGTGCCAGCAGCGAGAAACGGCGGCTCGACGAGCAGTACTTC.

This clone turned up a few times. The chain has TRBV20-1 and TRBJ2-7, with 8 nucleotides matching TRBD1. This CDR3 is 14 amino acids long. J lost 3 bases, V lost 3 bases, and 7 bases had no gene match. Per the germline V gene, CDR1 is DFQATT and CDR2 is SNEGSKA (reference sequence). CDR3 protein: CSASLRTGGYEQYF. CDR3 in DNA: TGCAGTGCTAGTTTAAGAACAGGGGGCTACGAGCAGTACTTC.

J is TRBJ1-1 and V is TRBV12-3 or TRBV12-4, with D possibly matching TRBD1 (5 bases). The CDR3 is made up of 12 amino acids. V was shortened by 2 bases and J by 10 bases, with 11 bases between the two germline ends. The CDR3 DNA sequence: TGTGCCAGCAGTTTACTCTTGAGGGGAGCTTTCTTT. Residues: CASSLLLRGAFF.

This clone has only a few counts. The chain couples TRBV7-2 to TRBJ2-2, with 8 bases fitting TRBD1. Germline-derived CDR1 and CDR2 are SGHTA and FQGNSA. The CDR3 has 14 amino acids. V shed 3 bases, J shed 4 bases, and the junction held 1 base outside the gene matches. CDR3 sequence (DNA): TGTGCCAGCAGCTTGGACAGGGCCACCGGGGAGCTGTTTTTT. It codes for CASSLDRATGELFF.

This chain uses TRBV5-1 with TRBJ1-2, with D possibly TRBD1 on 6 matching bases. Per germline, CDR1 SGHRS and CDR2 YFSETQ. Trimming left V 0 bases short and J 5 bases short, with 11 bases between. CDR3 length equals 14 residues. DNA of the CDR3: TGCGCCAGCAGCTTGGAGGGGACACAGTATGGCTACACCTTC. As protein: CASSLEGTQYGYTF.

The V and J genes are TRBV19 and TRBJ1-2, with D maybe TRBD1 (5 bases). With 7 bases removed from V and 7 bases from J, the gap between germline ends came to 19 bases. The CDR3 is made up of 14 amino acids. Germline assignment: CDR1 LNHDA and CDR2 SQIVND (reference sequence). CDR3 sequence reads: CASTPAEGLPGYTF. The CDR3 nucleotides are TGTGCCAGTACTCCCGCGGAGGGACTTCCTGGCTACACCTTC.

The chain has TRBV18 and TRBJ1-1; D is ambiguous. V was cut by 3 bases and J by 11 bases, with 16 bases left in between. The CDR3 contains 13 residues. Germline loops: CDR1 KGHSH, CDR2 LQKENI. The CDR3 nucleotides are TGTGCCAGCTCACCCAACCCCGGAGTCGGGGCTTTCTTT. Translation: CASSPNPGVGAFF.

The V call is TRBV30, the J call TRBJ1-2, with a possible D match to TRBD1 (6 bases). Trimming cost V 6 bases and J 4 bases, with 21 bases left between them. This CDR3 is built from 15 residues. Germline CDR1 reads GTSNPN; CDR2 reads SVGIG (reference sequence). The CDR3 here is CACEGTGQILYGYTF. DNA for the CDR3: TGTGCCTGCGAAGGTACGGGACAAATACTCTATGGCTACACCTTC.